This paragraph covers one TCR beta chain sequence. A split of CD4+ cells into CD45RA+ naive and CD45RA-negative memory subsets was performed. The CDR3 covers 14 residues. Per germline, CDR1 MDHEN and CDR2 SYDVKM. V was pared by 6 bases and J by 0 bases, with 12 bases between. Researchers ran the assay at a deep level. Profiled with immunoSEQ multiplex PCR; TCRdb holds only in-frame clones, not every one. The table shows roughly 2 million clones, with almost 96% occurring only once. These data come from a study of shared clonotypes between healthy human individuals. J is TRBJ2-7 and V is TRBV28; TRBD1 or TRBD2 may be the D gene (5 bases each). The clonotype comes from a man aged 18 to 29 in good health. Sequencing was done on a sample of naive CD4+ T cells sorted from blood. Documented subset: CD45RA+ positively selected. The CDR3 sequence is CASRGTAGSYEQYF. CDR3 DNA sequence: TGTGCCAGCAGGGGGACGGCTGGCTCCTACGAGCAGTACTTC.